This T cell receptor beta chain was recorded in a study of CD8+ T cells in alopecia areata. Once RNA had been extracted, it was reverse transcribed into cDNA to act as the sequencing template. The table came from immunoSEQ multiplex PCR; TCRdb's copy has only in-frame clones and leaves some out. The data show over 90,000 clones, around three fifths seen once. Broader study findings: Clonality was higher in lesional than normal scalp, especially in alopecia totalis/universalis.

This CDR3 has 14 amino acids. Looked up from germline, CDR1 is SGHRS and CDR2 is YFSETQ. Losses at the gene ends were 4 bases for V and 7 bases for J; bases not matched to a gene: 8. A remark on this clone: Its antigen is not known.

The TCR sequence derives from a human donor in good health. The material sequenced was CD4+ T cells sorted from blood. The chain couples TRBV5-1 to TRBJ1-2; TRBD1 aligns across 9 bases. The CDR3: CASSRDRERSGYTF. The CDR3 DNA sequence: TGCGCCAGCAGCAGGGACAGGGAACGATCTGGCTACACCTTC.